This TCR beta chain was captured by sequencing in a study of CD8 T cells in ankylosing spondylitis. For TCR beta, libraries came from quantitative 5'-RACE with molecular barcodes. TCRdb passed the 5' RACE reads through MiXCR, listing each CDR3 protein once. The sample has roughly 700,000 distinct CDR3 sequences; around 19% are singletons. Germline CDR1 DFQATT, CDR2 SNEGSKA (reference sequence). This CDR3 spans 17 amino acids. V was trimmed by 3 bases and J by 4 bases, leaving 23 bases between them. This clonotype was detected a few times. Its antigen is unidentified. Study-wide results and limits: Reportedly, matched ankylosing spondylitis synovial fluid was significantly enriched for disease-linked clones. A motif in TCR beta, a set of eight highly homologous variants, appeared characteristic of ankylosing spondylitis blood. Prior work had noted some motif variants in reactive arthritis blood and synovial fluid. As for the disease-linked clones, they showed a CD8+ phenotype and occurred at relatively low frequencies in peripheral blood.

The clonotype was recovered from a male donor with ankylosing spondylitis. This chain connects TRBV20-1 to TRBJ2-3; the D is unclear. The sequenced sample was blood, either unsorted or a sorted T cell fraction (not recorded which). The CDR3 bases are TGCAGTGCTAGTGGCGGATTTTCCATACTGCGCGCAGATACGCAGTATTTT. The encoded protein is CSASGGFSILRADTQYF.